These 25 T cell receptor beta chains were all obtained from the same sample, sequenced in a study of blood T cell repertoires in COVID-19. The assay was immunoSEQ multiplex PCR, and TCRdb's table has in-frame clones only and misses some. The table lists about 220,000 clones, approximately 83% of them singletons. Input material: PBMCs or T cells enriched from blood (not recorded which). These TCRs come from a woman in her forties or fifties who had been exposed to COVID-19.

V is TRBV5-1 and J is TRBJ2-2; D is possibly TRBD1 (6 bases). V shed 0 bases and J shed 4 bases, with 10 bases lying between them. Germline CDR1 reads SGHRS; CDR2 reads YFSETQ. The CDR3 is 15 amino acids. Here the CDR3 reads CASSLGVQGTGELFF. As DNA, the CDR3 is TGCGCCAGCAGCTTGGGAGTACAGGGCACCGGGGAGCTGTTTTTT.

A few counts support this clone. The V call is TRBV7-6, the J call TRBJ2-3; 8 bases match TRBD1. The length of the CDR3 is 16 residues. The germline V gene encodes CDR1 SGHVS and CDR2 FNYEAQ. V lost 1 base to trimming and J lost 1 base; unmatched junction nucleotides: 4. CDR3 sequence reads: CASSLDRGVGTDTQYF. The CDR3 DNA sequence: TGTGCCAGCAGCTTAGACAGGGGGGTGGGCACAGATACGCAGTATTTT. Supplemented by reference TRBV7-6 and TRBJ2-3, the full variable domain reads GAGVSQSPRYKVTKRGQDVALRCDPISGHVSLYWYRQALGQGPEFLTYFNYEAQQDKSGLPNDRFSAERPEGSISTLTIQRTEQRDSAMYRCASSLDRGVGTDTQYFGPGTRLTVL.

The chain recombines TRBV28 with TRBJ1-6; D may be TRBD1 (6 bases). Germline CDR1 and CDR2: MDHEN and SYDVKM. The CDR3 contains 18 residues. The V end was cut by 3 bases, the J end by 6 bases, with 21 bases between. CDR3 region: CASSFSYTGSYGNSPLHF. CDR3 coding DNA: TGTGCCAGCAGTTTCTCTTATACAGGGTCCTATGGTAATTCACCCCTCCACTTT.

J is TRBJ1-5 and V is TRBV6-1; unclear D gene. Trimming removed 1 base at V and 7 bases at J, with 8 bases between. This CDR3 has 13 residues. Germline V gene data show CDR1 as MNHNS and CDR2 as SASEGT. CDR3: CASSEVPSQPQHF. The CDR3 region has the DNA TGTGCCAGCAGTGAAGTCCCGAGCCAGCCCCAGCATTTT.

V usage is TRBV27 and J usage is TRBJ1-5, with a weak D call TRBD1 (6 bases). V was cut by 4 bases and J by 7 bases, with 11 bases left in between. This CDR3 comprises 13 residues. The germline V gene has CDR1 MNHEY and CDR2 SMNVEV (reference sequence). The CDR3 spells CASSSQGLQPQHF. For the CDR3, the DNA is TGTGCCAGCAGTTCACAGGGATTACAGCCCCAGCATTTT.

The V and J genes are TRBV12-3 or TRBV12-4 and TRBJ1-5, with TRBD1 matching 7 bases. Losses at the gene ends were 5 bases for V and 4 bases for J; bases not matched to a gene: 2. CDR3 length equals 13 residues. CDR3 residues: CASSLTGNQPQHF. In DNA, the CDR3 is TGTGCCAGCAGTCTGACAGGGAATCAGCCCCAGCATTTT.

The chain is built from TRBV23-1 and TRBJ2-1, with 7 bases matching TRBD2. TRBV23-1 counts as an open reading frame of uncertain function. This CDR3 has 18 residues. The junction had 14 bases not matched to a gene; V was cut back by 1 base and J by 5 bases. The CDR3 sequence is CASSQLGRGKVTDNEQFF. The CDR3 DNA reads TGCGCCAGCAGTCAATTAGGGAGGGGAAAGGTTACGGACAATGAGCAGTTCTTC.

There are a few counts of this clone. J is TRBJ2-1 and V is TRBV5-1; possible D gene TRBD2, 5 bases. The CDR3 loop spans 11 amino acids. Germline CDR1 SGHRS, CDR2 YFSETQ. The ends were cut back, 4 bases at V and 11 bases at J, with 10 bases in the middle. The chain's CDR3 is CASSSGGKQFF. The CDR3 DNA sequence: TGCGCCAGCAGCAGCGGAGGTAAGCAGTTCTTC. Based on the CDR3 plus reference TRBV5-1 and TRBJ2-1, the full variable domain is KAGVTQTPRYLIKTRGQQVTLSCSPISGHRSVSWYQQTPGQGLQFLFEYFSETQRNKGNFPGRFSGRQFSNSRSEMNVSTLELGDSALYLCASSSGGKQFFGPGTRLTVL.

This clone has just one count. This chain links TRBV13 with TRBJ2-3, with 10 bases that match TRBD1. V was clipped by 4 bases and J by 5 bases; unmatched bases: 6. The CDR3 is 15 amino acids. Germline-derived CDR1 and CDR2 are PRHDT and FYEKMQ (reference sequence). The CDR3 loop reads CASSYRDRGRDTQYF. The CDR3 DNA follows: TGTGCCAGCAGCTACCGGGACAGGGGCAGAGATACGCAGTATTTT. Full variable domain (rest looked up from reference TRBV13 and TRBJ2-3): AAGVIQSPRHLIKEKRETATLKCYPIPRHDTVYWYQQGPGQDPQFLISFYEKMQSDKGSIPDRFSAQQFSDYHSELNMSSLELGDSALYFCASSYRDRGRDTQYFGPGTRLTVL.

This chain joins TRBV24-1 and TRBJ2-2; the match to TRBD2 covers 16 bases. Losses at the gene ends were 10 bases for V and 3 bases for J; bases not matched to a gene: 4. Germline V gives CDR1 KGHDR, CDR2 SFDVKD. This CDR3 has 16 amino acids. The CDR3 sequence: CATGTSGGGHTGELFF. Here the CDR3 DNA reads TGTGCCACAGGGACTAGCGGGGGGGGCCACACCGGGGAGCTGTTTTTT.

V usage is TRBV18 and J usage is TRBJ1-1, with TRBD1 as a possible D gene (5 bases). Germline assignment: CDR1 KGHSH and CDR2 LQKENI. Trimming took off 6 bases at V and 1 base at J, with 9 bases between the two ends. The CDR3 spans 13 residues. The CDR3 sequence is CASSTTANTEAFF. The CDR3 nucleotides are TGTGCCAGCTCGACGACAGCGAACACTGAAGCTTTCTTT.

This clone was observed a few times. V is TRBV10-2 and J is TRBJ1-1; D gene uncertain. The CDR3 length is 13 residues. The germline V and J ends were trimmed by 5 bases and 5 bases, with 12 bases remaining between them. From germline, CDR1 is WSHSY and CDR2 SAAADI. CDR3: CASSRPPGTEAFF. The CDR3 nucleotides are TGCGCCAGCAGTCGGCCCCCGGGGACTGAAGCTTTCTTT.

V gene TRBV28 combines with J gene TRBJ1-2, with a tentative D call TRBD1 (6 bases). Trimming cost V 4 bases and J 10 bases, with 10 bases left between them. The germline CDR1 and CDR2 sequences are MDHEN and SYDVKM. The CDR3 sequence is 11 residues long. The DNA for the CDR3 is TGTGCCAGCAGTTCGGACAGAAACTACACCTTC. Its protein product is CASSSDRNYTF.

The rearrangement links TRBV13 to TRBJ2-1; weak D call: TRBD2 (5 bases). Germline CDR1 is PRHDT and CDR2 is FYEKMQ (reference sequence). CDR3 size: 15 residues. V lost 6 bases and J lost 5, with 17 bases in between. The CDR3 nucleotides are TGTGCCAGCAGGCGGGTGGGCGGGCCAGACAATGAGCAGTTCTTC. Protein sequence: CASRRVGGPDNEQFF.

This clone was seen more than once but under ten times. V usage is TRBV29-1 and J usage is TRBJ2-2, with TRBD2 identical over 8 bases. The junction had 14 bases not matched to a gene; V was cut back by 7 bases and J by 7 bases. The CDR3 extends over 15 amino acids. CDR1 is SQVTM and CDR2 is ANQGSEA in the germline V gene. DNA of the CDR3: TGCAGCGCAATCCCCTCGGGGGGGCCGGGCGGGGAGCTGTTTTTT. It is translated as CSAIPSGGPGGELFF.

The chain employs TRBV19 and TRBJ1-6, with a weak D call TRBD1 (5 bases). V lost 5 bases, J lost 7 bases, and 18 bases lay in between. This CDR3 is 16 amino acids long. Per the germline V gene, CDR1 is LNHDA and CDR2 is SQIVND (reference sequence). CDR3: CASSRIGGGTNSPLHF. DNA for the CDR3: TGTGCCAGTAGTCGCATTGGGGGGGGGACGAATTCACCCCTCCACTTT.

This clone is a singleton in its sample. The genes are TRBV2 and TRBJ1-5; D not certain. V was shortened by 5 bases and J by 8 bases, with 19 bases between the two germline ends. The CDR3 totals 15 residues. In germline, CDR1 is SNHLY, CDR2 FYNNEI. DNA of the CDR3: TGTGCCAGCAGTTATCAGCCCGGGCGGGCTGAGCCCCAGCATTTT. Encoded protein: CASSYQPGRAEPQHF. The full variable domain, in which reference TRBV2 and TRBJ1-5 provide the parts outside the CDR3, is EPEVTQTPSHQVTQMGQEVILRCVPISNHLYFYWYRQILGQKVEFLVSFYNNEISEKSEIFDDQFSVERPDGSNFTLKIRSTKLEDSAMYFCASSYQPGRAEPQHFGDGTRLSIL.

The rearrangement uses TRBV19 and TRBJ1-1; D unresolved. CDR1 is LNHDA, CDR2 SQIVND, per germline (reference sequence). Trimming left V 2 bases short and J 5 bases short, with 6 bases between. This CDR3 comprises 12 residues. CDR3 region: CASSITGTEAFF. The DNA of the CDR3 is TGTGCCAGTAGTATAACGGGGACTGAAGCTTTCTTT. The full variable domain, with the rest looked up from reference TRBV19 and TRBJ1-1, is DGGITQSPKYLFRKEGQNVTLSCEQNLNHDAMYWYRQDPGQGLRLIYYSQIVNDFQKGDIAEGYSVSREKKESFPLTVTSAQKNPTAFYLCASSITGTEAFFGQGTRLTVV.

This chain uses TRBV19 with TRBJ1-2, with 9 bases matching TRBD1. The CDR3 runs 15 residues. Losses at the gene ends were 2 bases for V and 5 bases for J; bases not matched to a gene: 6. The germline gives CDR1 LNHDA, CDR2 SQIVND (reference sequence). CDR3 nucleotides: TGTGCCAGTAGTATATCAGTCGGGACAGGGTATGGCTACACCTTC. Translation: CASSISVGTGYGYTF. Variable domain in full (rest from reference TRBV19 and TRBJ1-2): DGGITQSPKYLFRKEGQNVTLSCEQNLNHDAMYWYRQDPGQGLRLIYYSQIVNDFQKGDIAEGYSVSREKKESFPLTVTSAQKNPTAFYLCASSISVGTGYGYTFGSGTRLTVV.

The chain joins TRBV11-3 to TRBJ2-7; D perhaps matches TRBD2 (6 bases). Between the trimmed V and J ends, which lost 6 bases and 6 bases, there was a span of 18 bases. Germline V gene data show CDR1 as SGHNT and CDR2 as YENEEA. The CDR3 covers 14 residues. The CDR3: CASSRGGGVPEQYF. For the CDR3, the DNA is TGTGCCAGCAGTCGAGGCGGAGGGGTCCCCGAGCAGTACTTC.

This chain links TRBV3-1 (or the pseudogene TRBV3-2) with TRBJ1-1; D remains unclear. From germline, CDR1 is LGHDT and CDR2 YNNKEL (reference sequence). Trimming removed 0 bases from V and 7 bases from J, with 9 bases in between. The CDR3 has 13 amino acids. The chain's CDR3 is CASSQDPPSEAFF. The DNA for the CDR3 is TGTGCCAGCAGCCAAGACCCCCCTAGTGAAGCTTTCTTT.

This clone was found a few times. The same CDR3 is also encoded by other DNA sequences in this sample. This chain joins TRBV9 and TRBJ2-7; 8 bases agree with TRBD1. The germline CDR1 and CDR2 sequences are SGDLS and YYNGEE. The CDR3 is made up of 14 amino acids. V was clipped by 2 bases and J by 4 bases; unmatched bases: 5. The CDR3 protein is CASSVGQVGYEQYF. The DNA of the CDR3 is TGTGCCAGCAGCGTGGGACAGGTGGGTTACGAGCAGTACTTC.

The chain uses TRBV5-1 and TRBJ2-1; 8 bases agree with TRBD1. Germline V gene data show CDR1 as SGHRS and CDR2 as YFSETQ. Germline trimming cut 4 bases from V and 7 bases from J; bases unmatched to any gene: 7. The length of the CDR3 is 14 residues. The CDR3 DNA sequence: TGCGCCAGCAGCGGTACAGGGGGGTTTAATGAGCAGTTCTTC. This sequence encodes CASSGTGGFNEQFF.

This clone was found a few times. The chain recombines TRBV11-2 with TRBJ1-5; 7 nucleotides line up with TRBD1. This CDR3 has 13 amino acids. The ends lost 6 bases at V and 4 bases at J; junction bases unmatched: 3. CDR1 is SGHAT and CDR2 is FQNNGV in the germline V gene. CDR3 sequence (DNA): TGTGCCAGCAGGGGACAGACGAATCAGCCCCAGCATTTT. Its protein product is CASRGQTNQPQHF.

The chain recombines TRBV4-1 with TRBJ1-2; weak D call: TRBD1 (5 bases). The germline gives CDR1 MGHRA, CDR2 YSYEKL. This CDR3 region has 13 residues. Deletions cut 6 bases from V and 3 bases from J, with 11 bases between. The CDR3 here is CASSIDRYYGYTF. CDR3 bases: TGCGCCAGCAGTATCGACAGATACTATGGCTACACCTTC.